This record looks at one TCR beta chain sequence and its context. What it recognizes is unknown. Being one base from a much bigger clone, this may be a read error. These data originate in a study of Graves' ophthalmopathy and Graves' hyperthyroidism. RNA transcripts served as template for amplifying TCR beta CDR3 sequences. In the first round, RT-PCR was carried out with HTBI primers, and a multiplex PCR formed the second round. TCRdb analysed the multiplex PCR reads with MiXCR anew, one entry per CDR3 protein. The repertoire holds 1 million to 1.3 million distinct CDR3 sequences, with about two fifths as singletons. Hyperthyroidism patients were newly diagnosed, under 2 months' duration, aged 18 to 65. Researchers turned away patients with other autoimmune diseases, uncontrolled infections, pregnancy or lactation. Regarding the study as a whole: Discriminating ophthalmopathy from stable hyperthyroidism, a 13-signature model attained a sensitivity of 87.88% and a specificity of about 81%. Sensitivity of about 70% and specificity of around 72% were achieved by the model that predicted ophthalmopathy progression.

This CDR3 is built from 12 residues. The germline CDR1 and CDR2 sequences are SGHTA and FQGNSA. The receptor comes from an adult man with Graves' hyperthyroidism. The chain couples TRBV7-2 to TRBJ1-2; tentative D call: TRBD1 (5 bases). Sequencing was done on a sample of peripheral blood or thyroid tissue (not recorded which). The CDR3 loop reads CGTRGGIGGYTF. CDR3 in DNA: TGTGGCACCCGGGGGGGGATAGGCGGCTACACCTTC. The full variable domain, in which reference TRBV7-2 and TRBJ1-2 provide the parts outside the CDR3, is GAGVSQSPSNKVTEKGKDVELRCDPISGHTALYWYRQSLGQGLEFLIYFQGNSAPDKSGLPSDRFSAERTGGSVSTLTIQRTQQEDSAVYLCGTRGGIGGYTFGSGTRLTVV.